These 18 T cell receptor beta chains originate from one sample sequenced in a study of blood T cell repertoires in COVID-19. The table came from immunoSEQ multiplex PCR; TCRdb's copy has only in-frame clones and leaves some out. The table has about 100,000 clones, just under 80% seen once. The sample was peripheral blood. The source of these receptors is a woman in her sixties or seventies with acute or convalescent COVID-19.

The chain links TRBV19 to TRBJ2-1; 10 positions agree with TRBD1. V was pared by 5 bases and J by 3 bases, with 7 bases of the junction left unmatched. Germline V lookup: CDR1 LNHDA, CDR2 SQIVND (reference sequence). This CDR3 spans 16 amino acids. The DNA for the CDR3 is TGTGCCAGTAGTCCGGGCGGGACAGGGGACTACAATGAGCAGTTCTTC. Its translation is CASSPGGTGDYNEQFF. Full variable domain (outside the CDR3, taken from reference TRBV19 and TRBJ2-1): DGGITQSPKYLFRKEGQNVTLSCEQNLNHDAMYWYRQDPGQGLRLIYYSQIVNDFQKGDIAEGYSVSREKKESFPLTVTSAQKNPTAFYLCASSPGGTGDYNEQFFGPGTRLTVL.

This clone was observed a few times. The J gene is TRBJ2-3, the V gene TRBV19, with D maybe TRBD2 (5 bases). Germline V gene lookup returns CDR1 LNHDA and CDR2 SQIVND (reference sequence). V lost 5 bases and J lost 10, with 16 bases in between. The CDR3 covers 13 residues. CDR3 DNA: TGTGCCAGTAGTGCCCCGGGATTTCAGGCGCAGTATTTT. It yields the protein CASSAPGFQAQYF.

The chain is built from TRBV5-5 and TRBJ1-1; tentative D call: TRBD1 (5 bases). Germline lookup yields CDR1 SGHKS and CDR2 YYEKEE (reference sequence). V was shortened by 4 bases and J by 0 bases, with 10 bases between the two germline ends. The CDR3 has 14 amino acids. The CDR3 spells CASSLRALNTEAFF. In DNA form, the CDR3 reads TGTGCCAGCAGCCTCAGGGCCTTGAACACTGAAGCTTTCTTT.

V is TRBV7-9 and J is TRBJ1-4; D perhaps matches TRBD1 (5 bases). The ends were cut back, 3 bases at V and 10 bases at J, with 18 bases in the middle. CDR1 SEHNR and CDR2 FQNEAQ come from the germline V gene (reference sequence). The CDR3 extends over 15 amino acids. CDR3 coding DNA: TGTGCCAGCAGCTTGGGACCGGGGGAACCGCCAAAACTGTTTTTT. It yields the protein CASSLGPGEPPKLFF.

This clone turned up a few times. The CDR3 coding sequence is TGTGCCTGGAGCTCCCAAACTGGTGGCTACACCTTC. Encoded protein: CAWSSQTGGYTF. This chain connects TRBV30 to TRBJ1-2, with no clear D. The CDR3 is 12 amino acids. V lost 3 bases, J lost 7 bases, and 12 bases lay in between. Germline CDR1 is GTSNPN and CDR2 is SVGIG (reference sequence).

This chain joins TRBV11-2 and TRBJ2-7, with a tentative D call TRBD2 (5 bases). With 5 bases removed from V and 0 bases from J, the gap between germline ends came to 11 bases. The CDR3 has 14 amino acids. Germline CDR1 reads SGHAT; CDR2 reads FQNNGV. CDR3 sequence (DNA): TGTGCCAGCAGCCTGAGGGAGAGCTCCTACGAGCAGTACGTC. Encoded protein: CASSLRESSYEQYV.

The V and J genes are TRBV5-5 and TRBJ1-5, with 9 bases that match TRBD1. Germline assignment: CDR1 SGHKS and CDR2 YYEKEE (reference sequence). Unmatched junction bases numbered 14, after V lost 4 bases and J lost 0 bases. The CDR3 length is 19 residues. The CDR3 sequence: CASSPQATGGHGSNQPQHF. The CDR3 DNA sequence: TGTGCCAGCAGCCCACAGGCTACAGGGGGCCATGGTAGCAATCAGCCCCAGCATTTT.

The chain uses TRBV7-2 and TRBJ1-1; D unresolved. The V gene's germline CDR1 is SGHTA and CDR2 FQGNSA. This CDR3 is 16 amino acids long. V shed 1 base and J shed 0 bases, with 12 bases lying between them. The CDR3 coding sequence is TGTGCCAGCAGCTTAGGGCAGGTTCTTCTGAACACTGAAGCTTTCTTT. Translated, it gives CASSLGQVLLNTEAFF.

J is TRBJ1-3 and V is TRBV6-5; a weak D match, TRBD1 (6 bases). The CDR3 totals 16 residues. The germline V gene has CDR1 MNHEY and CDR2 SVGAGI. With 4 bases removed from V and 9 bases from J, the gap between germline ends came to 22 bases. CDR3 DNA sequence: TGTGCCAGCAGTTCCTTGCGGGGGCCTCGGCAGGTCACCATATATTTT. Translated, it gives CASSSLRGPRQVTIYF.

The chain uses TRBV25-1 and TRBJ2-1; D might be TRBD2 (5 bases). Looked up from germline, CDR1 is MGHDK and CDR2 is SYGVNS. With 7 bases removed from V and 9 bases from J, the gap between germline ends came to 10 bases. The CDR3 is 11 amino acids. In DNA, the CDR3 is TGTGCCAGCAATTTAAGCGGTGAGCAGTTCTTC. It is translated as CASNLSGEQFF. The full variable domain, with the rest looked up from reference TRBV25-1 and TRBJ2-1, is EADIYQTPRYLVIGTGKKITLECSQTMGHDKMYWYQQDPGMELHLIHYSYGVNSTEKGDLSSESTVSRIRTEHFPLTLESARPSHTSQYLCASNLSGEQFFGPGTRLTVL.

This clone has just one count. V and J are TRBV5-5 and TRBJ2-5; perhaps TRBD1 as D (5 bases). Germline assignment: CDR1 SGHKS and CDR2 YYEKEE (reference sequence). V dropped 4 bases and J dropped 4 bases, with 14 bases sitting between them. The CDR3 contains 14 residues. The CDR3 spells CASSRSSGIETQYF. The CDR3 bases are TGTGCCAGCAGCCGTTCCTCAGGGATAGAGACCCAGTACTTC.

CDR3: CASSTSAGGQNEQFF. CDR3 bases: TGTGCCAGCAGCACTTCAGCGGGGGGGCAAAATGAGCAGTTCTTC. The gene calls are TRBV6-2 or TRBV6-3 and TRBJ2-1; 10 bases are shared with TRBD2. Losses at the gene ends were 6 bases for V and 7 bases for J; bases not matched to a gene: 9. The CDR3 has 15 residues. Germline assignment: CDR1 MNHEY and CDR2 SVGEGT.

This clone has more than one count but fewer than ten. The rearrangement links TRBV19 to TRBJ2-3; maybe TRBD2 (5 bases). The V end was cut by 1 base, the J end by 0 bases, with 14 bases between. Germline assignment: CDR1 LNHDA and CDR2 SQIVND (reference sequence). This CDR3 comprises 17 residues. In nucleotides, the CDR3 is TGTGCCAGTAGTATAGGAGGGTTCGGAGATAGCACAGATACGCAGTATTTT. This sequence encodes CASSIGGFGDSTDTQYF.

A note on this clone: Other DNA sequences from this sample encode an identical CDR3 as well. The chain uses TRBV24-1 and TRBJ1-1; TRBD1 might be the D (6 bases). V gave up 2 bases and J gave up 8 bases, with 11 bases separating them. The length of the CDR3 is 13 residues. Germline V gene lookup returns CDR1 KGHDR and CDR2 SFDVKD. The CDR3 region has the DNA TGTGCCACCAGTGATTGGACCGGGACAGAAGCTTTCTTT. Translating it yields CATSDWTGTEAFF.

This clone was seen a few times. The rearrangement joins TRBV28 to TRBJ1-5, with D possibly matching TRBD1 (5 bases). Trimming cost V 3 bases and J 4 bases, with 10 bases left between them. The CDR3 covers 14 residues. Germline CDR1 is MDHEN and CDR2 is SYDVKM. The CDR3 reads CASSLDGGNQPQHF. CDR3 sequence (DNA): TGTGCCAGCAGTTTGGACGGGGGGAATCAGCCCCAGCATTTT.

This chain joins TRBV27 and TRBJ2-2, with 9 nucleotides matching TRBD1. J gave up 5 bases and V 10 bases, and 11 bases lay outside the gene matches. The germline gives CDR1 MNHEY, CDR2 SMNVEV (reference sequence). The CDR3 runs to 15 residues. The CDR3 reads CATQVYRGQTGELFF. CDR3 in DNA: TGTGCCACCCAAGTCTACAGGGGGCAAACCGGGGAGCTGTTTTTT.

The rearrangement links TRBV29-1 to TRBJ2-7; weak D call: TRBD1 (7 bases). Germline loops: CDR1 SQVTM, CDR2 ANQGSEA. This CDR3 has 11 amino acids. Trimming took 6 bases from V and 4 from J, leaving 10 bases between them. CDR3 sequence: CSVEGAYEQYF. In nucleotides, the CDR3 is TGCAGCGTGGAGGGGGCTTACGAGCAGTACTTC.

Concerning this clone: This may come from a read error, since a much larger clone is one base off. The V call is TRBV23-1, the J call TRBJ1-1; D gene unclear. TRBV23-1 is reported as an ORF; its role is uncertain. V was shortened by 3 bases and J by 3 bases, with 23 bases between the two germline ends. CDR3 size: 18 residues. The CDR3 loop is CASSQLRTVQGRDTEAFF. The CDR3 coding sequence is TGCGCCAGCAGTCAGCTCAGGACTGTTCAAGGTAGGGACACTGAAGCTTTCTTT.